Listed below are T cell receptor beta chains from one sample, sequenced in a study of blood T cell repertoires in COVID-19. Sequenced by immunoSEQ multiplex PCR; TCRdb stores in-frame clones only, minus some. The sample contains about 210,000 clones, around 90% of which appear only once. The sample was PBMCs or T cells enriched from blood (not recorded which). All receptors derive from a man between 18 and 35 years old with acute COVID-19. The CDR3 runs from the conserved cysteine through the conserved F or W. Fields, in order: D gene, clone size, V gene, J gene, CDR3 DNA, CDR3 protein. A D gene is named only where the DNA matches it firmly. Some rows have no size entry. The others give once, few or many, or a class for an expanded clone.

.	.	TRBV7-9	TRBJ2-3	TGTGCCAGCAGCTTAGTAGTCTGGGGGGTTTCAGATACGCAGTATTTT	CASSLVVWGVSDTQYF
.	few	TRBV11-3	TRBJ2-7	TGTGCCAGCAGCTTAGTTACCGGAGACGAGCAGTACTTC	CASSLVTGDEQYF
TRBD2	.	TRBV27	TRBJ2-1	TGTGCCAGCAAAAGTTACTCTAGCGGGAGTTTGTATGAGCAGTTCTTC	CASKSYSSGSLYEQFF
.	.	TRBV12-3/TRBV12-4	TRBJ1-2	TGTGCCAGCAGTGGGGGCTCCTATGGCTACACCTTC	CASSGGSYGYTF
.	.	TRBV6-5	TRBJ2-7	TGTGCCAGCGGGAATGGGGGGACGGGTTACGAGCAGTACTTC	CASGNGGTGYEQYF
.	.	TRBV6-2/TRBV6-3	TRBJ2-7	TGTGCCAGCAGTTCTGGGCGGGGCCAGAGCTCCTACGAGCAGTACTTC	CASSSGRGQSSYEQYF
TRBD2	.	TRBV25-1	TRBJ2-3	TGTGCCAGCAGTGGGTCTAGCGGGAGTAGCACAGATACGCAGTATTTT	CASSGSSGSSTDTQYF
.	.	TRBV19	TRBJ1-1	TGTGCCAGTAGTAATGACAGGTACGCTGAAGCTTTCTTT	CASSNDRYAEAFF
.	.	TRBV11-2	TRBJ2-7	TGTGCCAGCAGCTTCTTCTCCGGCTACGAGCAGTACTTC	CASSFFSGYEQYF
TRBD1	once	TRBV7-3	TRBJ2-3	TGTGCCAGCAGCCTAGGACAGGGTTACACAGATACGCAGTATTTT	CASSLGQGYTDTQYF
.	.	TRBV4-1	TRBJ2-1	TGCGCCAGCAGCCAAGAGGTGACACTCCGAGGGTTCCCTATTTTCTACAATGAGCAGTTCTTC	CASSQEVTLRGFPIFYNEQFF
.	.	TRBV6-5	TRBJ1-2	TGTGCCAGCAGTTGGAGTACAGGGACCTATGGCTACACCTTC	CASSWSTGTYGYTF
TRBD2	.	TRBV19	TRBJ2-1	TGTGCCAGTAGTCCGCAACTAGCGGGCGGGGATGAGCAGTTCTTC	CASSPQLAGGDEQFF
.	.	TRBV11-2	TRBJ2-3	TGTGCCAGCAGCTGCGAAGCCCCGCGTAACTCCACAGATACGCAGTATTTT	CASSCEAPRNSTDTQYF
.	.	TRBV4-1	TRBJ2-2	TGCGCCAGCAGCCAATACGCCAGGGACACCGGGGAGCTGTTTTTT	CASSQYARDTGELFF
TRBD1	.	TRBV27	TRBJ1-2	TGTGCCAGCAGTCCGCGGACAGGGGCGAATGGCTACACCTTC	CASSPRTGANGYTF
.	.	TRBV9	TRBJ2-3	TGTGCCAGCAGCGCTTCCCCGGCGACTAGTCATACGCAGTATTTT	CASSASPATSHTQYF
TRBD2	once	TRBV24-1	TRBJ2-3	TGTGCCACCAGTGAAACCGGGACTAGCGGGACATTACCCCCAGATACGCAGTATTTT	CATSETGTSGTLPPDTQYF